This section outlines one TCR beta chain sequence together with its context. This receptor's antigen is unknown. No base quality values were provided; no much bigger clone lies one nucleotide off. Tregs were isolated as CD4+CD25+CD127-/low cells. A larger group of 23 breast cancer patients was studied by sequencing a single TRBV12-4/TRBJ1-2 rearrangement in tumor Tregs and blood Treg, naive and memory CD4+ cells. Ficoll density gradient centrifugation was used to isolate mononuclear cells from lymph nodes or from 50 ml of peripheral blood. A purity exceeding 90% was confirmed by FACS for the sorted cell populations. This sample was taken from a study (dated by TCRdb to the mid-2010s). Regarding the study in general: Whether tumor-infiltrating Tregs in breast cancer are recruited from blood Tregs or converted in situ from other CD4+ T cell subsets was tested. What the research found in general, with its limitations: Tumor memory CD4+ T cell TCR gene usage was found to cluster with blood and lymph node memory CD4+ cells and with lymph node naive CD4+ cells. Rather than covering whole repertoires, validation in the larger cohort was restricted to a single TCR beta V-J rearrangement. Among approximately 23 patients, about an eighth of tumor Treg TRBV12-4/TRBJ1-2 sequences were shared with naive CD4+ cells, versus under 2.1% with blood Tregs or memory cells. The TCR alpha and beta sequences of tumor-infiltrating Tregs showed the greatest overlap with tumor naive CD4+ T cells, followed by blood naive CD4+ T cells.

The CDR3 goes from the cysteine to the phenylalanine over 14 residues. Only the CDR3 part of the read is kept: 42 bases, read in frame from the first base. Trimming accounts for 5 bases at V and 3 bases at J, while the number of junction bases matched to no gene is 5. The receptor library was made with multiplex PCR. The run used an Ion Torrent PGM. Adaptor-ligated barcode primers were used to amplify TRBV12-4/TRBJ1-2 clonotypes in the roughly 21-patient analysis. The Ion Personal Genome Machine system was used to sequence TRBV12-4/TRBJ1-2 amplicons from the approximately 23-patient cohort. The study's processing was this. Sequencing data were pooled across the five patients for each of nine subset-tissue groups and compared by unsupervised clustering of TCR gene usage. The Morisita-Horn index, with shared sequences weighted by their contribution to each repertoire, was used to calculate repertoire similarity. TCRdb applied fastp at Q25 and MiXCR to the public reads, then kept only in-frame beta chains. Rows with one shared CDR3 protein collapse into an entry with the most common genes and DNA. The V and J calls and clone size come from TCRdb's table, not from the authors' own analysis. The sample data list some 1,000 distinct CDR3 sequences, and 0.6% to 0.95% of these were observed just once. About 25% of the sample comes from the top ten.

This chain joins TRBV12-3 or TRBV12-4 to TRBJ1-2, with TRBD1 matching 8 junction bases. The source material was Tregs sorted from blood. This receptor was identified in a female donor with breast cancer. The nucleotide sequence is given as TGTGCCAGCAGTCTTGGACAGGGAGACTATGGCTACACCTTC. Translated, it gives CASSLGQGDYGYTF.